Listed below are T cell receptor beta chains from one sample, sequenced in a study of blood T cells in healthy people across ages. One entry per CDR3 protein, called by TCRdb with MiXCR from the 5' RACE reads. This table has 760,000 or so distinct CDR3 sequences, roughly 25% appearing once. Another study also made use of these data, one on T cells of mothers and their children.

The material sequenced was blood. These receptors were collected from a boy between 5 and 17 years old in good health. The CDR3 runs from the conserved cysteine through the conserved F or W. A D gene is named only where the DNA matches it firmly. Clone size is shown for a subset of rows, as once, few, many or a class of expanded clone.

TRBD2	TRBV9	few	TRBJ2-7	CASSVAASGIDEQYF	TGTGCCAGCAGCGTAGCGGCTAGCGGGATCGACGAGCAGTACTTC
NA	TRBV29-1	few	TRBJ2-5	CSVESKWLQETQYF	TGCAGCGTTGAATCAAAGTGGCTCCAAGAGACCCAGTACTTC
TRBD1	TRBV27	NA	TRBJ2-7	CASSSLTGTASYEQYF	TGTGCCAGCAGTTCTCTTACCGGGACAGCCTCCTACGAGCAGTACTTC
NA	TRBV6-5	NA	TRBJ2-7	CASTRGPAYEQYF	TGTGCCAGCACTCGAGGACCTGCTTACGAGCAGTACTTC
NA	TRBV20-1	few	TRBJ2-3	CSALGDSTDTQYF	TGCAGTGCCCTGGGAGACAGCACAGATACGCAGTATTTT
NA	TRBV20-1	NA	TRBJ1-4	CSAPDREKLFF	TGCAGTGCTCCCGACAGAGAAAAACTGTTTTTT
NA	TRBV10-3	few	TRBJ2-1	CAIMTFANEQFF	TGTGCCATCATGACGTTTGCCAATGAGCAGTTCTTC
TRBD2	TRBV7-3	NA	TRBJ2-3	CASSSVAGVTDTQYF	TGTGCCAGCAGCTCGGTAGCGGGCGTCACAGATACGCAGTATTTT
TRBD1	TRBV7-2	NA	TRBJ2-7	CASRRGPPTGPYEQYF	TGTGCCAGCAGAAGGGGGCCTCCGACTGGCCCCTACGAGCAGTACTTC
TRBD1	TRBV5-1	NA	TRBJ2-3	CASSLATGGPDTQYF	TGCGCCAGCAGCTTGGCGACAGGGGGACCAGATACGCAGTATTTT
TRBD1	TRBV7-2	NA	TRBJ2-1	CASSSWTGTHEQFF	TGTGCCAGCAGCTCCTGGACAGGGACCCATGAGCAGTTCTTC
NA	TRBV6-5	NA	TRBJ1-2	CASSFFQGQGYYGYTF	TGTGCCAGCAGTTTCTTCCAGGGGCAAGGATACTATGGCTACACCTTC
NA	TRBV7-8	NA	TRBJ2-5	CASSLAPLRGETQSF	TGTGCCAGCAGCTTAGCGCCCCTCAGGGGGGAGACCCAGTCCTTC
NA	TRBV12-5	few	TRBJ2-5	CASGPRVETQYF	TGTGCTAGTGGTCCCCGGGTGGAGACCCAGTACTTC
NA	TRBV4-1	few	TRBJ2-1	CASSQDQGDEQFF	TGCGCCAGCAGCCAAGATCAAGGGGATGAGCAGTTCTTC
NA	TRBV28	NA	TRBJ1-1	CASSRLWPNTEAFF	TGTGCCAGCAGCCGTCTTTGGCCTAACACTGAAGCTTTCTTT
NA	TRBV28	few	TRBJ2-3	CASSSTQADTQYF	TGTGCCAGCAGTTCCACACAGGCAGATACGCAGTATTTT
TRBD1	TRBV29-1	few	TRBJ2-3	CSGTGGGTDTQYF	TGCAGCGGAACAGGGGGCGGCACAGATACGCAGTATTTT
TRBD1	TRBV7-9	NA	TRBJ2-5	CASSLSDRGIQETQYF	TGTGCCAGCAGCCTGAGCGACAGGGGGATTCAAGAGACCCAGTACTTC
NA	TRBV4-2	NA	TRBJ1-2	CASSQRAGAPDYGYTF	TGTGCCAGCAGCCAACGTGCAGGGGCGCCAGACTATGGCTACACCTTC
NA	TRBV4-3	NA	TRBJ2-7	CASSQAGFSPLEQYF	TGCGCCAGCAGCCAAGCTGGGTTTAGTCCCCTCGAGCAGTACTTC
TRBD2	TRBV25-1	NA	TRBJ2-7	CASTQRGAYEQYF	TGTGCCAGCACCCAGCGGGGGGCCTATGAGCAGTACTTC
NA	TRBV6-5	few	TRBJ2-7	CASSYNEGSYEQYF	TGTGCCAGCAGTTATAATGAGGGCTCCTACGAGCAGTACTTC
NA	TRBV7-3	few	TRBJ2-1	CASSLGARTYNEQFF	TGTGCCAGCAGCTTAGGAGCAAGAACCTACAATGAGCAGTTCTTC
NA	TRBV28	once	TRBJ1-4	CASSLYRENSNEKLFF	TGTGCCAGCAGTTTATACAGGGAAAATTCTAATGAAAAACTGTTTTTT
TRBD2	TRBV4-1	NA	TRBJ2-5	CASSQDGREETQYF	TGCGCCAGCAGCCAAGATGGGAGGGAAGAGACCCAGTACTTC
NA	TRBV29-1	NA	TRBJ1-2	CSVSDSDVVGYTF	TGCAGCGTTTCGGACAGCGATGTAGTTGGCTACACCTTC
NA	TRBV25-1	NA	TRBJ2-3	CASSEGPRQVTDTQYF	TGTGCCAGCAGTGAAGGTCCCAGGCAGGTCACAGATACGCAGTATTTT
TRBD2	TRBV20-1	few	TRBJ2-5	CSGRLAGEETQYF	TGCAGTGGCAGACTAGCGGGGGAAGAGACCCAGTACTTC
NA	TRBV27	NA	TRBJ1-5	CASSLMGNLPQHF	TGTGCCAGCAGTTTAATGGGGAATCTGCCCCAGCATTTT
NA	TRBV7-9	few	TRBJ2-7	CASSLETGNEQYF	TGTGCCAGCAGCTTAGAGACCGGGAACGAGCAGTACTTC
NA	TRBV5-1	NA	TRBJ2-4	CASSLDGSAKNIHYF	TGCGCCAGCAGCTTGGACGGTTCGGCCAAAAACATTCACTACTTC
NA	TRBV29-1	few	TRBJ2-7	CSVSGENPYEQYF	TGCAGCGTTTCAGGGGAGAACCCCTACGAGCAGTACTTC
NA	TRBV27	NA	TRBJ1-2	CASSPHIHYGYTF	TGTGCCAGCAGTCCCCACATACACTATGGCTACACCTTC
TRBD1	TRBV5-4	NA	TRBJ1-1	CASSLGGTDPTAWSQAFF	TGTGCCAGCAGCTTAGGTGGGACAGACCCCACGGCATGGTCCCAAGCTTTCTTT
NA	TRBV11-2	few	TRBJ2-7	CASSLVRATYEQYF	TGTGCCAGCAGCTTAGTCAGGGCCACCTACGAGCAGTACTTC
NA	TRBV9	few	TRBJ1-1	CASSVVVTTEAFF	TGTGCCAGCAGCGTAGTTGTCACCACTGAAGCTTTCTTT
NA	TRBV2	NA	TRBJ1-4	CASGRTTVFF	TGTGCCAGCGGCAGGACAACGGTGTTTTTT
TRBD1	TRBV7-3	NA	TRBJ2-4	CASSLIGQGDIQYF	TGTGCCAGCAGCTTAATAGGACAGGGGGACATTCAGTACTTC
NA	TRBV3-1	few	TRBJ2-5	CASSHAGTEETQYF	TGTGCCAGCAGCCATGCCGGGACGGAAGAGACCCAGTACTTC
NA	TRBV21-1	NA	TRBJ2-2	CASSKGGRYSGELFF	TGTGCCAGCAGCAAAGGGGGGAGGTATTCCGGGGAGCTGTTTTTT
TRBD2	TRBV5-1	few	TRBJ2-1	CASSIPLAGGTYNEQFF	TGCGCCAGCAGCATTCCCCTAGCGGGAGGGACCTACAATGAGCAGTTCTTC
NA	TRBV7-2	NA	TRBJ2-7	CASSLGQGRFSFEQYF	TGTGCCAGCAGCCTGGGGCAGGGCAGGTTCTCTTTCGAGCAGTACTTC
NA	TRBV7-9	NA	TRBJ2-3	CASSLGGGEDTQYF	TGTGCCAGCAGCTTAGGAGGGGGGGAAGATACGCAGTATTTT
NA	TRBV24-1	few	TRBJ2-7	CATSDLGAHEQYF	TGTGCCACCAGTGATTTAGGAGCGCACGAGCAGTACTTC
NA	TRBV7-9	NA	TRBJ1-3	CASSLVDLVSGNTIYF	TGTGCCAGCAGCTTAGTTGACCTTGTCTCTGGAAACACCATATATTTT
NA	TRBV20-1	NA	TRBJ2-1	CSAREEMRGRGEQFF	TGCAGTGCTAGGGAGGAGATGAGGGGAAGGGGTGAGCAGTTCTTC
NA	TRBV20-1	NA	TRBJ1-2	CSASLGVDGYTF	TGCAGTGCTAGTCTGGGGGTAGATGGCTACACCTTC
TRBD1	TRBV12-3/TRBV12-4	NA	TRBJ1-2	CASSPGTGYYGYTF	TGTGCCAGCAGTCCCGGGACAGGGTACTATGGCTACACCTTC
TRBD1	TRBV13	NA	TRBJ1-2	CASSPAGGAVGYTF	TGTGCCAGCAGCCCCGCAGGGGGGGCGGTCGGCTACACCTTC
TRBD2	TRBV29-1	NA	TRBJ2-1	CSVGAGLVSNEQFF	TGCAGCGTTGGAGCGGGACTAGTAAGCAATGAGCAGTTCTTC
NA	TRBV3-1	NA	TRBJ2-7	CASSHPPGLSYEQYF	TGTGCCAGCAGCCACCCGCCGGGACTCAGCTACGAGCAGTACTTC
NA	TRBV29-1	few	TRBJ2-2	CSVDSENTGELFF	TGCAGCGTTGATTCTGAAAACACCGGGGAGCTGTTTTTT
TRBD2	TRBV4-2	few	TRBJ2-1	CASSQDGGRNNEQFF	TGTGCCAGCAGCCAAGACGGCGGGAGGAACAATGAGCAGTTCTTC
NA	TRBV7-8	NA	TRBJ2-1	CASSLRDGYTEQFF	TGTGCCAGCAGCCTCCGGGACGGCTATACTGAGCAGTTCTTC